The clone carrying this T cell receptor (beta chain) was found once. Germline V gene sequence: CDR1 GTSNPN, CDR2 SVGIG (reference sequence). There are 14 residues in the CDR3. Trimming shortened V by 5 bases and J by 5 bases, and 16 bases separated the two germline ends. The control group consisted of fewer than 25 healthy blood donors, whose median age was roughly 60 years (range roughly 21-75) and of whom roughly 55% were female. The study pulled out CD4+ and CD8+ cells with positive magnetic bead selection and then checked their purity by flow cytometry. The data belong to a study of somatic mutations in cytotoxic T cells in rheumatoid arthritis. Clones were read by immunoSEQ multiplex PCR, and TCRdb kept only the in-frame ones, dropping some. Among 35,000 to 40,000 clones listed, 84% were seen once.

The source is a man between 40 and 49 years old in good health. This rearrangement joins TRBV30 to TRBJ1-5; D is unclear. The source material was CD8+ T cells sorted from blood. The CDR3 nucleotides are TGTGCCTGGGGAAGACGGGCGGGTGATCAGCCCCAGCATTTT. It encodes CAWGRRAGDQPQHF.